A single T cell receptor beta chain is shown here with its context. Antigen: not known. The sample comes from a study of CD8 T cells in Susac syndrome. In germline, CDR1 is MDHEN, CDR2 SYDVKM. This CDR3 has 14 amino acids. V was clipped by 6 bases and J by 2 bases, with 10 bases between them. Peripheral blood CD8+ and CD4+ T cells were profiled by TCR beta sequencing. Relapsing-remitting disease, either stable or active, was present in the multiple sclerosis controls, who were treatment-naive patients. Negative isolation yielded CD8+ and CD4+ T cells; FACS enriched TEMRA cells. An input of roughly 0.5 to 1 ug of RNA was subjected to reverse transcription using random hexamers. A single record per CDR3 protein comes from TCRdb applying MiXCR to the immunoSEQ multiplex PCR reads. The data hold approximately 120,000 distinct CDR3 sequences, with over 85% observed a single time. General study points: A relatively small number of individuals underwent TCR sequencing and HLA analysis.

The sequence was collected from a human donor with multiple sclerosis. The V gene is TRBV28, the J gene TRBJ1-4; no firm D call. The sequenced material came from CD8+ T cells from PBMCs. DNA of the CDR3: TGTGCCAGCAGCCCCATTGGGACTAATGAAAAACTGTTTTTT. Protein: CASSPIGTNEKLFF.